This paragraph covers one T cell receptor beta chain sequence. What it recognizes is unknown. UMI-labeled TRB cDNA libraries were prepared by 5' RACE. Using the 5' RACE reads, TCRdb records one entry per CDR3 protein without DNA. This table holds around 160,000 distinct CDR3 sequences. The data stem from a study of CXCR3-negative and CXCR3-positive naive CD8 T cells. Study results and caveats: In CXCR3-positive naive cells, the TRB CDR3s were more hydrophobic than in CXCR3-negative naive cells.

This CDR3 comprises 15 residues. CDR1 ENHRY and CDR2 SYGVKD come from the germline V gene. This chain connects TRBV10-3 to TRBJ2-7; TCRdb outputs TRBD2, but without DNA this stays unchecked. The receptor was isolated from a human donor in good health. Some clones in this sample may be carry-over from other donors' samples. Input material: naive CXCR3+ CD8+ T cells from blood. Subset meaning: CD45RO-CCR7+CD27+CD95- naive CD8+ T cells expressing CXCR3 (TNR3+). The CDR3 spells CATLPTSGLSYEQYF.